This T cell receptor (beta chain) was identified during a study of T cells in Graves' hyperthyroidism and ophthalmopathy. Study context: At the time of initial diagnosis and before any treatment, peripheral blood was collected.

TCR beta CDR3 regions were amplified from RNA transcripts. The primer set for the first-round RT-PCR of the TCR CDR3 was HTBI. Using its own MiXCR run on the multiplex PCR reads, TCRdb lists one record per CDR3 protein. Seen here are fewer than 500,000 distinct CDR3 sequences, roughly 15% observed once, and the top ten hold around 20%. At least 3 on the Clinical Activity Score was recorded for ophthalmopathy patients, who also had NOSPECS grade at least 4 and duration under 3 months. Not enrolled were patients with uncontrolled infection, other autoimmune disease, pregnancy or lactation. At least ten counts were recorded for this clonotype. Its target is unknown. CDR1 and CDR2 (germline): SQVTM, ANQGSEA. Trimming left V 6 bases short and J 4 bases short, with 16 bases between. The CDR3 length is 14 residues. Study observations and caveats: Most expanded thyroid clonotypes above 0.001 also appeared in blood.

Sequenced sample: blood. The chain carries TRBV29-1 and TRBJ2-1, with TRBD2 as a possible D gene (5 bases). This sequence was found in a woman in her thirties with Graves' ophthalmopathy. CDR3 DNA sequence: TGCAGCGTCCTAAAAATAGGGAGTTACAATGAGCAGTTCTTC. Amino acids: CSVLKIGSYNEQFF.